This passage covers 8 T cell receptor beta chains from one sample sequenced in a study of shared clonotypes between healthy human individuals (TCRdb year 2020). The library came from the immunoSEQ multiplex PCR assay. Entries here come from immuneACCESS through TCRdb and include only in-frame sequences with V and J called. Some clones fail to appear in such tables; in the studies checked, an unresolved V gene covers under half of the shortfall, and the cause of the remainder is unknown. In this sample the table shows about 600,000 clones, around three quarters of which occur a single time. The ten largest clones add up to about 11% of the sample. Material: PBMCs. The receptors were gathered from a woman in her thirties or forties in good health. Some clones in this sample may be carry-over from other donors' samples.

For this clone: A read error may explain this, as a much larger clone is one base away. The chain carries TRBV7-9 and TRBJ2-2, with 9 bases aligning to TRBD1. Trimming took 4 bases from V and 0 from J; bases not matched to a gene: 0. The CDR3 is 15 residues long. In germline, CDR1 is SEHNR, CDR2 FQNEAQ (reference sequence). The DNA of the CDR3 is TGTGCCAGCAGCTGGGACAGGGCGAACACCGGGGAGCTGTTTTTT. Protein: CASSWDRANTGELFF.

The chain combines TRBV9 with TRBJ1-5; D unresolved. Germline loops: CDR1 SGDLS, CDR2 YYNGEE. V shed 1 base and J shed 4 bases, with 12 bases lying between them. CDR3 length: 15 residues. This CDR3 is CASSVSGSSNQPQHF. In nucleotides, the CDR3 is TGTGCCAGCAGCGTAAGCGGCAGCTCTAATCAGCCCCAGCATTTT.

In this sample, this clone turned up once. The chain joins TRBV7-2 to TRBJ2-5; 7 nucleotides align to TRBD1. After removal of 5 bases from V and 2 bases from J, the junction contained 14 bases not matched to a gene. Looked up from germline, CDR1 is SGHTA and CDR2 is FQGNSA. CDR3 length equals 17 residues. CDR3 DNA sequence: TGTGCCAGCAGCCCCCGCCCCGGATGGGACAGTCAAGAGACCCAGTACTTC. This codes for CASSPRPGWDSQETQYF.

CDR3 region: CASSPSEGAYEQYF. In DNA form, the CDR3 reads TGTGCCAGCTCACCCAGTGAAGGGGCCTACGAGCAGTACTTC. The J gene is TRBJ2-7, the V gene TRBV18; D might be TRBD1 (5 bases). The CDR3 has 14 residues. Germline-derived CDR1 and CDR2 are KGHSH and LQKENI. Trimming took 3 bases from V and 2 from J, leaving 11 bases between them.

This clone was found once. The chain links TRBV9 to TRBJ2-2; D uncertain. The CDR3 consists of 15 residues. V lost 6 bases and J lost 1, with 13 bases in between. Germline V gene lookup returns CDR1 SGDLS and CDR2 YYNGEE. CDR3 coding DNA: TGTGCCAGCAACCCCACCAAGCGGAACACCGGGGAGCTGTTTTTT. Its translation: CASNPTKRNTGELFF.

As DNA, the CDR3 is TGTGCCAGCAGGGACGGGCAGGGCAATCAGCCCCAGCATTTT. Its translation is CASRDGQGNQPQHF. The chain combines TRBV6-5 with TRBJ1-5, with unresolved D. The germline gives CDR1 MNHEY, CDR2 SVGAGI. The CDR3 length is 14 residues. V lost 6 bases and J 2 bases, leaving 11 bases between the germline ends.

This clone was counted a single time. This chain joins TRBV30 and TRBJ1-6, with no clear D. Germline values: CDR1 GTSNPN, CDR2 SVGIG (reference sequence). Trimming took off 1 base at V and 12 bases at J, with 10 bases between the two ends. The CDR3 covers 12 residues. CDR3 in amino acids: CAWSALALPLHF. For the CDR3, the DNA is TGTGCCTGGAGTGCTTTGGCCCTACCCCTCCACTTT. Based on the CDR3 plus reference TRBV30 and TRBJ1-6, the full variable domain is SQTIHQWPATLVQPVGSPLSLECTVEGTSNPNLYWYRQAAGRGLQLLFYSVGIGQISSEVPQNLSASRPQDRQFILSSKKLLLSDSGFYLCAWSALALPLHFGNGTRLTVT.

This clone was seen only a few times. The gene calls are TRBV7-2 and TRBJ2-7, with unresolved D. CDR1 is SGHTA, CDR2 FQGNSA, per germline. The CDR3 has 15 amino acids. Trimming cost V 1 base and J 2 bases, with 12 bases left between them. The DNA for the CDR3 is TGTGCCAGCAGCTTAGGGGGAAAGGGAACCTACGAGCAGTACTTC. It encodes CASSLGGKGTYEQYF.